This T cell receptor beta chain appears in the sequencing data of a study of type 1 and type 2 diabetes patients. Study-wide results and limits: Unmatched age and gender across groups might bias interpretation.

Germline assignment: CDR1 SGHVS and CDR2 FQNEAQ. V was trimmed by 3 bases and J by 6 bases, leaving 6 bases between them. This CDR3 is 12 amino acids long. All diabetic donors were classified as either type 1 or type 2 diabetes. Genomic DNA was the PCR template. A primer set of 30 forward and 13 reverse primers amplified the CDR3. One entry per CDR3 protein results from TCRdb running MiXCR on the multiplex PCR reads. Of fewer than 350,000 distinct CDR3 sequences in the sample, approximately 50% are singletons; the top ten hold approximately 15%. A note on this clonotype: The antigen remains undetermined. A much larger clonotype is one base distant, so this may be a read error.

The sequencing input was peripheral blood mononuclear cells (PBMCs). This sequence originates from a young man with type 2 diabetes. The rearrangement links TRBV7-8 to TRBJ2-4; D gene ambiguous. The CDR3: CASSFGVNIQYF. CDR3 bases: TGTGCCAGCAGCTTTGGTGTAAACATTCAGTACTTC.